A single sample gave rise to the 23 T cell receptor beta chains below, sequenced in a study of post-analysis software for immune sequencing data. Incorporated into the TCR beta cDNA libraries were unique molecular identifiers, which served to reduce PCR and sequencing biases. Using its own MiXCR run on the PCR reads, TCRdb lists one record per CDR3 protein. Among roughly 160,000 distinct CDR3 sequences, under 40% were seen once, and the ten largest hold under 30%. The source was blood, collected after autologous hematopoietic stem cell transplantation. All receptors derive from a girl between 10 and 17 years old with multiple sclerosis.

As DNA, the CDR3 is TGTGCCAGCAGTGAATTAGGTAGCAGCGGCTCCTACGAGCAGTACTTC. This gives the protein CASSELGSSGSYEQYF. The rearrangement links TRBV6-1 to TRBJ2-7, with a tentative D call TRBD2 (5 bases). The CDR3 totals 16 residues. CDR1 and CDR2 from the germline V gene are MNHNS and SASEGT. V was cut by 2 bases and J by 0 bases, with 14 bases left in between.

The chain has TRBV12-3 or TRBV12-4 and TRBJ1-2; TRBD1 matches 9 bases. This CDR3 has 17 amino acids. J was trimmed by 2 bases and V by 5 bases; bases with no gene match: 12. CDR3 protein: CASSPGTGRDDNYGYTF. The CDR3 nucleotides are TGTGCCAGCAGTCCTGGGACAGGGAGGGACGACAACTATGGCTACACCTTC.

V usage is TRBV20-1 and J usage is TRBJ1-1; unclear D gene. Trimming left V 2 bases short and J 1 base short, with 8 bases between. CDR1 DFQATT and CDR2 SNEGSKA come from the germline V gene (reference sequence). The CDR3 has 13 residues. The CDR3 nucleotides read TGCAGTGCTAGAATCTGGGGGAACACTGAAGCTTTCTTT. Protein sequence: CSARIWGNTEAFF.

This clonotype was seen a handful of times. CDR3 amino acids: CASSPLSKYSYNEQFF. The DNA of the CDR3 is TGTGCCAGCAGCCCCCTCTCAAAGTACTCCTACAATGAGCAGTTCTTC. The chain employs TRBV7-2 and TRBJ2-1; no clear D gene. This CDR3 is built from 16 residues. CDR1 SGHTA and CDR2 FQGNSA come from the germline V gene. Trimming pared 5 bases from V and 0 bases from J, leaving 14 bases between. The complete variable domain, with remaining parts taken from reference TRBV7-2 and TRBJ2-1, reads GAGVSQSPSNKVTEKGKDVELRCDPISGHTALYWYRQSLGQGLEFLIYFQGNSAPDKSGLPSDRFSAERTGGSVSTLTIQRTQQEDSAVYLCASSPLSKYSYNEQFFGPGTRLTVL.

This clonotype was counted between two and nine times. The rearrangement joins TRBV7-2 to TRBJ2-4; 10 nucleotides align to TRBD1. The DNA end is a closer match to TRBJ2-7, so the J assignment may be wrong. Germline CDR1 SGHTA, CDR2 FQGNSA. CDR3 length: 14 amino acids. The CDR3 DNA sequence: TGTGCCAGCAGCCGGACAGGGGGTATGTACGAGCAGTACTTC. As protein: CASSRTGGMYEQYF.

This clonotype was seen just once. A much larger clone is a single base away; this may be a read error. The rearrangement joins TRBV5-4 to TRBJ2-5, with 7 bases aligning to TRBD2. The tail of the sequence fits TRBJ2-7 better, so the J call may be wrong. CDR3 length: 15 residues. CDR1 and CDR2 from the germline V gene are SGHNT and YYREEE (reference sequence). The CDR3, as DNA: TGTGCCAGCAGCCAGAGGACTGGCGGGAGTAACGAGCAGTACTTC. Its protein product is CASSQRTGGSNEQYF.

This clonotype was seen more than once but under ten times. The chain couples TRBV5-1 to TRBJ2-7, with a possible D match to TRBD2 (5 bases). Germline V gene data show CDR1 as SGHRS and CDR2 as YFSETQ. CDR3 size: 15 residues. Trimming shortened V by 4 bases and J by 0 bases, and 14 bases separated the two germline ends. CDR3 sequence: CASSRLPEGSYEQYF. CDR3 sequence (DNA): TGCGCCAGCAGCCGACTACCCGAGGGCTCCTACGAGCAGTACTTC. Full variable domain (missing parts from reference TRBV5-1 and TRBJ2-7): KAGVTQTPRYLIKTRGQQVTLSCSPISGHRSVSWYQQTPGQGLQFLFEYFSETQRNKGNFPGRFSGRQFSNSRSEMNVSTLELGDSALYLCASSRLPEGSYEQYFGPGTRLTVT.

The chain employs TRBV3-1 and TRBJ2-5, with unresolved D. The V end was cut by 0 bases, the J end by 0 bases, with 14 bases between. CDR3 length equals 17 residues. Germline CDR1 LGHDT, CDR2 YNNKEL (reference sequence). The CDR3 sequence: CASSQESPREYQETQYF. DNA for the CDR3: TGTGCCAGCAGCCAAGAGTCCCCGCGAGAGTACCAAGAGACCCAGTACTTC.

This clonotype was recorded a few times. CDR3 residues: CASSLKGAQGEQYF. The CDR3 region has the DNA TGTGCCAGCAGTTTAAAAGGGGCCCAGGGCGAGCAGTACTTC. The chain recombines TRBV12-3 or TRBV12-4 with TRBJ2-7, with D tentatively TRBD1 (5 bases). Trimming pared 2 bases from V and 6 bases from J, leaving 14 bases between. This CDR3 has 14 residues.

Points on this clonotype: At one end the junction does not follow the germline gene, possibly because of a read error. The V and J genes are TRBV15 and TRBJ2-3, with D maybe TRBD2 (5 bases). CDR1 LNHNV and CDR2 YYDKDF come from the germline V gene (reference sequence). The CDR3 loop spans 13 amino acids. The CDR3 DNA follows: TGTGCCGCCAGCGGAGACCCAGCAGATACGCAGTATTTT. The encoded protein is CAASGDPADTQYF.

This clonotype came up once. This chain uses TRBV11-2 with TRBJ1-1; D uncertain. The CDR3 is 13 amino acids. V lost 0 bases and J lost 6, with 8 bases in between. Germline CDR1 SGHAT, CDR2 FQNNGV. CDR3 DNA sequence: TGTGCCAGCAGCTTAGATCGGAGGGCTGAAGCTTTCTTT. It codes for CASSLDRRAEAFF.

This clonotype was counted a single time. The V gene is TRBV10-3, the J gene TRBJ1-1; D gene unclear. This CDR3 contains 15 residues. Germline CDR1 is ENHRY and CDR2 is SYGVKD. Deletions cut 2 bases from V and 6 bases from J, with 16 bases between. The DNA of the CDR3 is TGTGCCATCAGTGAGAATAGGGAGGATAACGCTGAAGCTTTCTTT. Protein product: CAISENREDNAEAFF.

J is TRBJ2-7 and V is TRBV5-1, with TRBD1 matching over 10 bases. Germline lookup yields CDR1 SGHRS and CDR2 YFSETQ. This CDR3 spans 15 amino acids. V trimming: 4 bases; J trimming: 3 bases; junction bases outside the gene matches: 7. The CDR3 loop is CASSRAGTGVYEQYF. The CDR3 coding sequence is TGCGCCAGCAGCAGAGCCGGGACAGGGGTCTACGAGCAGTACTTC.

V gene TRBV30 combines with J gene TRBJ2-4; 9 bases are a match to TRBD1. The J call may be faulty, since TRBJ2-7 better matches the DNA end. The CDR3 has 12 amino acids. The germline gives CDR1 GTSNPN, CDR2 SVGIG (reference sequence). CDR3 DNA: TGTGCCTGGCGGGACAGGGCCCCCGAGCAGTACTTC. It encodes CAWRDRAPEQYF.

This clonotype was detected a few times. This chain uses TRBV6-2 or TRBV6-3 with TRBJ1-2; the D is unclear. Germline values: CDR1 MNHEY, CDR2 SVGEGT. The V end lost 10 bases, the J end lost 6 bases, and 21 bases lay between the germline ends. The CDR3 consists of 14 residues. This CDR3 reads CATRRWTASNGYTF. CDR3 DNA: TGTGCCACCCGGCGGTGGACCGCGTCAAATGGCTACACCTTC.

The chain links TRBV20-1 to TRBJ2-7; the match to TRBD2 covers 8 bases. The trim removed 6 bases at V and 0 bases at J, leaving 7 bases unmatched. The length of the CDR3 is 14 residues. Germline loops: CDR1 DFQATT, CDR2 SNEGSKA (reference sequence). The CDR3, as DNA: TGCAGTGCCCCCGGGGGGGGATCCTCCTACGAGCAGTACTTC. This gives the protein CSAPGGGSSYEQYF.

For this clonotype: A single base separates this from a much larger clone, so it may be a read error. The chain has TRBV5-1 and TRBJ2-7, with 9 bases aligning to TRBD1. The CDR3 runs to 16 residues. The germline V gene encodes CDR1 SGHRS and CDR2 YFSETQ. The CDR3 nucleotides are TGCGTCAGCAGCACAACCGGACAGGGGACTACCTACGAGCAGTACTTC. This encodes CVSSTTGQGTTYEQYF.

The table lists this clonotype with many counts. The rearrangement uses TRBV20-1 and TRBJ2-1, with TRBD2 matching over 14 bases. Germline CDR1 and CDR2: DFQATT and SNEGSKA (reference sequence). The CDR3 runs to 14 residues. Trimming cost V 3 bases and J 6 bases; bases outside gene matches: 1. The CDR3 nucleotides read TGCAGTGCTAGGACTAGCGGGAGGGCCAATGAGCAGTTCTTC. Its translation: CSARTSGRANEQFF.

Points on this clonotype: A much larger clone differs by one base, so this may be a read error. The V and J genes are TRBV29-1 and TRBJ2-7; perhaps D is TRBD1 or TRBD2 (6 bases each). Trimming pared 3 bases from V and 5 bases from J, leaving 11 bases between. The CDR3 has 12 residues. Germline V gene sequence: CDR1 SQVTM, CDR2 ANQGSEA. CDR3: CSVDTRGDEQYF. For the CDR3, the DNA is TGCAGCGTTGACACAAGGGGGGACGAGCAGTACTTC.

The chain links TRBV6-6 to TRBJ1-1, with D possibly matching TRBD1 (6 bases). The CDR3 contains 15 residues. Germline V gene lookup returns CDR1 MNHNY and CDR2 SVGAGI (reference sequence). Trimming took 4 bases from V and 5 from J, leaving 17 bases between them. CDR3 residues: CASSSYNRDETEAFF. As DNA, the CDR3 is TGTGCCAGCAGTTCTTATAACAGGGATGAGACTGAAGCTTTCTTT.

This CDR3 reads CASSLKVSSSGYLYEQYF. In nucleotides, the CDR3 is TGTGCCAGCAGCTTAAAGGTCAGTTCTAGCGGCTACCTTTACGAGCAGTACTTC. This rearrangement joins TRBV7-2 to TRBJ2-7, with 7 bases matching TRBD2. The CDR3 is made up of 18 amino acids. Germline lookup yields CDR1 SGHTA and CDR2 FQGNSA. The trim removed 2 bases at V and 4 bases at J, leaving 17 bases unmatched.

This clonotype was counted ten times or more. The CDR3 bases are TGCGCCAGCAGCCAAGCGCTAGCGGAAACCTACGAGCAGTACTTC. This codes for CASSQALAETYEQYF. V gene TRBV4-3 combines with J gene TRBJ2-7, with 7 bases matching TRBD2. The CDR3 consists of 15 residues. CDR1 LGHNA and CDR2 YSLEER come from the germline V gene. V was clipped by 1 base and J by 2 bases; unmatched bases: 5.

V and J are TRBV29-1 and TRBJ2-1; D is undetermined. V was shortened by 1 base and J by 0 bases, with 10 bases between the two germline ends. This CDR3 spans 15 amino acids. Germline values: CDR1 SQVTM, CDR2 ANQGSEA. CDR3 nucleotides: TGCAGCGTTGAAGGGATGCCGAGCTCCTACAATGAGCAGTTCTTC. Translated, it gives CSVEGMPSSYNEQFF.